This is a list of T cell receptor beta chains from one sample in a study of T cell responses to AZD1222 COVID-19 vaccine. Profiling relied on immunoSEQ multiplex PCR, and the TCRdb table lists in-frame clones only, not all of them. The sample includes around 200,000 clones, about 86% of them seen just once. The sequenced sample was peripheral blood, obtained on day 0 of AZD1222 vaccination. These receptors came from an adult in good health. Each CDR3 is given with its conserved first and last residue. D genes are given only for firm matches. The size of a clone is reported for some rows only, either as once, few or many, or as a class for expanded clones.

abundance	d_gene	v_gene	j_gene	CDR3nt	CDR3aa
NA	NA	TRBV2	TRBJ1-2	TGTGCCAGCAGTGAAGGAGCAGTCGCCGGAGGCTACACCTTC	CASSEGAVAGGYTF
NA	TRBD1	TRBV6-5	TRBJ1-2	TGTGCCAGCAGTTTGGACAGGGGAGGGGGCTACACCTTC	CASSLDRGGGYTF
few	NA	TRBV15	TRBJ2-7	TGTGCCACCAGCAGAGACCCGGGGAGCTCCTACGAGCAGTACTTC	CATSRDPGSSYEQYF
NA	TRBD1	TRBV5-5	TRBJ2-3	TGTGCCAGCAGCTTGGGGCAGACAGGGGGAGCAGATACGCAGTATTTT	CASSLGQTGGADTQYF
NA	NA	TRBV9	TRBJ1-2	TGTGCCAGCAGCCCGGGGGTAGGGTTGGGCGGCTACACCTTC	CASSPGVGLGGYTF
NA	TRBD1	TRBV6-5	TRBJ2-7	TGTGCCAGCACCCTACCGGACAGGACCTACGAGCAGTACTTC	CASTLPDRTYEQYF
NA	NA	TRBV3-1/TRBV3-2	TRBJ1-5	TGTGCCAGCAGCCAAGAGAGGACAGCTAATCAGCCCCAGCATTTT	CASSQERTANQPQHF
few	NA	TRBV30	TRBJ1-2	TGTGCCTGGAATAGTTTCAGGGGATTCTATGGCTACACCTTC	CAWNSFRGFYGYTF
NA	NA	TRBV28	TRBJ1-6	TGTGCCAGCAGTCTTCGAGGGACACTAGATAATTCACCCCTCCACTTT	CASSLRGTLDNSPLHF
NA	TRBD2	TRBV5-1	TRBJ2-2	TGCGCCAGCAGCTTGGAGGTAGCGGGGGCCGGGGAGCTGTTTTTT	CASSLEVAGAGELFF
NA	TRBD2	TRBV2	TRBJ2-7	TGTGCCAGCAGTGAGCTAGCGGAGAACTCCTACGAGCAGTACTTC	CASSELAENSYEQYF
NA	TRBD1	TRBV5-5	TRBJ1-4	TGTGCCAGCAGCTTTCCGACAGGGGTTGGCGAAAAACTGTTTTTT	CASSFPTGVGEKLFF
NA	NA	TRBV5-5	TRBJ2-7	TGTGCCAGCAGCTTGGCGGCAGGATACGAGCAGTACTTC	CASSLAAGYEQYF
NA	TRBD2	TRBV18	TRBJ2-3	TGTGCCAGCTCGCCTCTCCTCGGGGGGGCCGGAGATACGCAGTATTTT	CASSPLLGGAGDTQYF
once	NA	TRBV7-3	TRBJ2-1	TGTGCCAGCAGCGTATCCAGCGGTCTCAATGAGCAGTTCTTC	CASSVSSGLNEQFF
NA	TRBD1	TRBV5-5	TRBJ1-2	TGTGCCAGCAGCCCGGGACAGGGCCAGGGCTACACCTTC	CASSPGQGQGYTF
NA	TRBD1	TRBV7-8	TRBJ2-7	TGTGCCAGCAGCCCCGGGACAGGGTATGGCGAGCAGTACTTC	CASSPGTGYGEQYF
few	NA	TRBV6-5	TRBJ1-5	TGTGCCAGCAAGGAGACGAACAATCAGCCCCAGCATTTT	CASKETNNQPQHF
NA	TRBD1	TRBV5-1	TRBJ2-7	TGCGCCAGCAGCCGAGCGCCGGGACAGGGGCACGAGCAGTACTTC	CASSRAPGQGHEQYF
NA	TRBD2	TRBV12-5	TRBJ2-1	TGTGCTAGTGGTTTAGGCGGAGGGCTAGCGGGAGAAGGTGAGCAGTTCTTC	CASGLGGGLAGEGEQFF
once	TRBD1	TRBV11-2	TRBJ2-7	TGTGCCAGCACCCGGACAGGGATATACGAGCAGTACTTC	CASTRTGIYEQYF
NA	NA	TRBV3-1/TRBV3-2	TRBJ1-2	TGTGCCAGCAGCCAAGCGAGGGGCTATGGCTACACCTTC	CASSQARGYGYTF